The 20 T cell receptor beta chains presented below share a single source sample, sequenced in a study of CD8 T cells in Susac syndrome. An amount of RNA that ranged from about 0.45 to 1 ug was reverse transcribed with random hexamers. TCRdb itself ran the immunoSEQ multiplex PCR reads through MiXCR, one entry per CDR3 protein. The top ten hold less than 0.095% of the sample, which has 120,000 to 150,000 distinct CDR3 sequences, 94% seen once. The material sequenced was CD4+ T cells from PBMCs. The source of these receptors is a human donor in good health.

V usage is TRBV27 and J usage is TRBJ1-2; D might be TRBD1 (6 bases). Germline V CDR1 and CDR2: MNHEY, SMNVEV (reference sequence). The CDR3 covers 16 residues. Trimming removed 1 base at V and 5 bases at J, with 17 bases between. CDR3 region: CASSLYSPLRGYGYTF. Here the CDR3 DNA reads TGTGCCAGCAGTTTATACAGTCCTTTGAGGGGGTATGGCTACACCTTC.

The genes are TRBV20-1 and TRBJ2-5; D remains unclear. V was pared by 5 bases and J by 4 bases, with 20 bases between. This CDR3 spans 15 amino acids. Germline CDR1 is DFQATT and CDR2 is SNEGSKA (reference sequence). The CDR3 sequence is CSAPPVADSGETQYF. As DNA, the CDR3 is TGCAGTGCTCCCCCTGTGGCGGATTCAGGAGAGACCCAGTACTTC.

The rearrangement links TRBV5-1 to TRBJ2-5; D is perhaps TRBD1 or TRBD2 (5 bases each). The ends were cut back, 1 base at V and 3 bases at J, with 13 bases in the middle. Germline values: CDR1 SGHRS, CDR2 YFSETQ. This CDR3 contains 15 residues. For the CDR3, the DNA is TGCGCCAGCAGCTTGTGGGGCATGAGGGAAGAGACCCAGTACTTC. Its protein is CASSLWGMREETQYF.

The CDR3 loop reads CASSYRGMTGYSNEQFF. CDR3 coding DNA: TGTGCCAGCAGTTACCGCGGTATGACAGGGTATAGCAATGAGCAGTTCTTC. The V call is TRBV6-5, the J call TRBJ2-1; 7 bases fit TRBD1. This CDR3 is built from 17 residues. Unmatched junction bases numbered 13, after V lost 2 bases and J lost 6 bases. Germline-derived CDR1 and CDR2 are MNHEY and SVGAGI.

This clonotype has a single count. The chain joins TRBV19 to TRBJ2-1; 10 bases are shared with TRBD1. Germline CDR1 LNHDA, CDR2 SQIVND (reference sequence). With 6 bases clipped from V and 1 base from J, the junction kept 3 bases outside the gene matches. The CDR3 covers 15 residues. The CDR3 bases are TGTGCCAGTAGGCGGACAGGGGGTTCCTACAATGAGCAGTTCTTC. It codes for CASRRTGGSYNEQFF.

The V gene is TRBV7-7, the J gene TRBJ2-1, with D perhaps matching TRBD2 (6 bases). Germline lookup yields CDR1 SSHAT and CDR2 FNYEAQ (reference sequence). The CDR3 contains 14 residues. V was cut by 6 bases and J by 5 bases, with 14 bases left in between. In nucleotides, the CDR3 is TGTGCCAGCAGGCCGTGGGGAGGCGACAATGAGCAGTTCTTC. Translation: CASRPWGGDNEQFF.

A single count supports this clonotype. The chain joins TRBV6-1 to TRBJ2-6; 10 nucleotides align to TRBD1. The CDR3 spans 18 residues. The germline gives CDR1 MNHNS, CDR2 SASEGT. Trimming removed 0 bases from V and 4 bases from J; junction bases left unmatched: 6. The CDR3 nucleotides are TGTGCCAGCAGTGAAGCAAGGGACAGGGGTCTCGGGGCCAACGTCCTGACTTTC. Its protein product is CASSEARDRGLGANVLTF.

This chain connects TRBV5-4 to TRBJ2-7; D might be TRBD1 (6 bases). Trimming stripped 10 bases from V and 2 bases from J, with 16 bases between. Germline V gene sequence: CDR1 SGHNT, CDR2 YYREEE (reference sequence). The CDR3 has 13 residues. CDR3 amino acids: CAAGQGLPYEQYF. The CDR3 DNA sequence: TGTGCCGCCGGGCAGGGGCTCCCCTACGAGCAGTACTTC.

CDR3 bases: TGTGCCAGCAGTGAAGGTTGGGAAAACATTCAGTACTTC. It specifies CASSEGWENIQYF. This chain uses TRBV6-1 with TRBJ2-4, with D uncertain. The germline V gene has CDR1 MNHNS and CDR2 SASEGT. Trimming pared 1 base from V and 5 bases from J, leaving 6 bases between. CDR3 length: 13 residues.

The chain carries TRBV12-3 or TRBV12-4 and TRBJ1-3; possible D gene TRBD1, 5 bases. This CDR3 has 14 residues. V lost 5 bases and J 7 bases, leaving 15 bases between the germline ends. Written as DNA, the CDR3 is TGTGCCAGCAGTATTCGGGGGGAATGGAACACCATATATTTT. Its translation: CASSIRGEWNTIYF.

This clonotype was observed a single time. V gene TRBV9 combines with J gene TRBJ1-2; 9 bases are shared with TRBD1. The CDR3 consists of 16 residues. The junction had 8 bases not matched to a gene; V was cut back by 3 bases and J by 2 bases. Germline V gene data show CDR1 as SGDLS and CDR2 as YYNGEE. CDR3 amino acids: CASSDPTGTGNYGYTF. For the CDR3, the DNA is TGTGCCAGCAGCGACCCAACCGGGACAGGGAACTATGGCTACACCTTC.

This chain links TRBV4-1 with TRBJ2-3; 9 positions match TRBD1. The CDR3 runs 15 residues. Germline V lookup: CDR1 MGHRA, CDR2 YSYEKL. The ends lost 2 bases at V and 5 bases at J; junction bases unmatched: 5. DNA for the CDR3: TGCGCCAGCAGCCAAAGGGGACAGGGCAAAGATACGCAGTATTTT. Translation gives CASSQRGQGKDTQYF.

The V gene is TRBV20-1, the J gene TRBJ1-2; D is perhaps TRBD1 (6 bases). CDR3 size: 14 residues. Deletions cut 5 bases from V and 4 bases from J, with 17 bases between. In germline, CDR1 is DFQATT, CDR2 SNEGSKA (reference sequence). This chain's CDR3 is CSASDPGGGYGYTF. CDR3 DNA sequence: TGCAGTGCTTCCGACCCGGGAGGGGGCTATGGCTACACCTTC.

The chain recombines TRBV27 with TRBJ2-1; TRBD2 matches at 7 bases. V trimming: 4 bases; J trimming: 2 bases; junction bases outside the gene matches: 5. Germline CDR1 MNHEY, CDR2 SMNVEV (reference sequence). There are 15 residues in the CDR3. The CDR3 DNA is TGTGCCAGCAGTTCCGGACTAGTTCCCTACAATGAGCAGTTCTTC. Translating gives CASSSGLVPYNEQFF.

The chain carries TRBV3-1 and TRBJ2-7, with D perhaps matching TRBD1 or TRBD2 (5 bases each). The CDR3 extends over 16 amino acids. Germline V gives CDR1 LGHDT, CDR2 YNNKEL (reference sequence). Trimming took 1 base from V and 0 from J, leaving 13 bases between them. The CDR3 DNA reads TGTGCCAGCAGCCAAGCCCACGGGGCCTACTCCTACGAGCAGTACTTC. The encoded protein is CASSQAHGAYSYEQYF.

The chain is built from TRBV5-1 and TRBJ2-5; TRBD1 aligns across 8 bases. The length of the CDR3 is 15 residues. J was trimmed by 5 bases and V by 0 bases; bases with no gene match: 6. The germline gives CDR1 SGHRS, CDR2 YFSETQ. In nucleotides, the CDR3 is TGCGCCAGCAGCTTGGGGACAGGGCCCGGGGAGACCCAGTACTTC. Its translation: CASSLGTGPGETQYF.

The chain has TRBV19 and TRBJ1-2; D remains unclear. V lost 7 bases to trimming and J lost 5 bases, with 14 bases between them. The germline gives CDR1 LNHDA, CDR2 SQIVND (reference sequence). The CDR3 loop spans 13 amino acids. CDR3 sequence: CASNPYTGYGYTF. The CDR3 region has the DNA TGTGCCAGTAACCCATACACGGGATATGGCTACACCTTC.

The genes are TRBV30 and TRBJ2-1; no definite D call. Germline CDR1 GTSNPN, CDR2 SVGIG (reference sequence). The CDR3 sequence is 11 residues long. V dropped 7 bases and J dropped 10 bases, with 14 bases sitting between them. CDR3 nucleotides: TGTGCCTCCGAGATCTTGGGGGAGCAGTTCTTC. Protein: CASEILGEQFF.

CDR3 residues: CASSHGGFEGYTF. The CDR3 DNA reads as TGTGCCAGCAGCCACGGTGGGTTCGAGGGCTACACCTTC. The V call is TRBV3-1, the J call TRBJ1-2; D is unclear. Per germline, CDR1 LGHDT and CDR2 YNNKEL (reference sequence). Trimming took 3 bases from V and 8 from J, leaving 13 bases between them. CDR3 length: 13 amino acids.

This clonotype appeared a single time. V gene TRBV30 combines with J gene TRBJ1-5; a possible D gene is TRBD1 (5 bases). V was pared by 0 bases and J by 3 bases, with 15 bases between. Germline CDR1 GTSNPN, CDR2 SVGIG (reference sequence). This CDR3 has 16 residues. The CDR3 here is CAWSVRGRGVNQPQHF. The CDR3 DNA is TGTGCCTGGAGTGTAAGGGGACGGGGAGTCAATCAGCCCCAGCATTTT.